The 31 T cell receptor beta chains presented below share a single source sample, sequenced in a study of shared clonotypes between healthy human individuals (dated by TCRdb to about 2020). The protocol used for the library was the immunoSEQ multiplex PCR assay. TCRdb retrieved this table from immuneACCESS and kept in-frame rearrangements only. Not all clones are present; in checked studies, unresolved V genes account for under half, and no reason is known for the remainder. The sample data list over 2 million clones, and 92% of these were observed just once. The ten most abundant clones make up around 0.35% of the sample. Sequencing was carried out using naive CD4+ T cells from PBMCs. What this sample's cell subset or site label stands for: CD45RA+ positively selected. Source of these receptors: a man between 18 and 35 years old in good health. Some clones in this sample may be carry-over from other donors' samples.

The J gene is TRBJ2-1, the V gene TRBV5-1, with a weak D call TRBD2 (6 bases). V was trimmed by 4 bases and J by 3 bases, leaving 14 bases between them. The CDR3 length is 15 residues. CDR1 is SGHRS, CDR2 YFSETQ, per germline. CDR3 sequence (DNA): TGCGCCAGCAGCCCGGGGGATAGCGACTACAATGAGCAGTTCTTC. This gives the protein CASSPGDSDYNEQFF.

The chain is built from TRBV2 and TRBJ1-1; D remains ambiguous. V was shortened by 6 bases and J by 1 base, with 18 bases between the two germline ends. The CDR3 length is 16 residues. Germline CDR1 is SNHLY and CDR2 is FYNNEI. CDR3 DNA sequence: TGTGCCAGCAGGTATCCCTGGGAGGGCGGGAACACTGAAGCTTTCTTT. As protein: CASRYPWEGGNTEAFF. Based on the CDR3 plus reference TRBV2 and TRBJ1-1, the full variable domain is EPEVTQTPSHQVTQMGQEVILRCVPISNHLYFYWYRQILGQKVEFLVSFYNNEISEKSEIFDDQFSVERPDGSNFTLKIRSTKLEDSAMYFCASRYPWEGGNTEAFFGQGTRLTVV.

This sequence joins TRBV5-1 and TRBJ2-5; D may be TRBD1 or TRBD2 (5 bases each). The CDR3 consists of 15 residues. V gave up 4 bases and J gave up 4 bases, with 17 bases separating them. CDR1 is SGHRS and CDR2 is YFSETQ in the germline V gene. DNA for the CDR3: TGCGCCAGCAGCCCGGGACGGTCCTTGGGAGAGACCCAGTACTTC. It translates to CASSPGRSLGETQYF.

The gene calls are TRBV7-9 and TRBJ2-1; no reliable D call. Deletions cut 7 bases from V and 3 bases from J, with 4 bases between. Per germline, CDR1 SEHNR and CDR2 FQNEAQ (reference sequence). This CDR3 contains 11 residues. The CDR3 loop reads CASTVYNEQFF. The CDR3 DNA reads TGTGCCAGCACCGTCTACAATGAGCAGTTCTTC.

As regards this clone: Other DNA sequences in the same sample also yield this CDR3. This chain uses TRBV7-3 with TRBJ1-1, with D tentatively TRBD1 (5 bases). Trimming cost V 3 bases and J 3 bases, with 8 bases left between them. Per germline, CDR1 SGHTA and CDR2 FQGTGA. This CDR3 has 13 residues. CDR3 DNA: TGTGCCAGCAGCTTTCAGGGCGACACTGAAGCTTTCTTT. It is translated as CASSFQGDTEAFF.

A single count supports this clone. J is TRBJ2-7 and V is TRBV5-1, with 7 bases that match TRBD1. This CDR3 is built from 13 residues. Germline V gene data show CDR1 as SGHRS and CDR2 as YFSETQ. V shed 2 bases and J 6 bases; nucleotides not matched to a gene: 5. The DNA for the CDR3 is TGCGCCAGCAGCTTTTTACAGGGGTCCGAGCAGTACTTC. Residues: CASSFLQGSEQYF.

The rearrangement uses TRBV5-1 and TRBJ2-3; D gene uncertain. Germline values: CDR1 SGHRS, CDR2 YFSETQ. V was pared by 1 base and J by 4 bases, with 13 bases between. CDR3 length: 15 amino acids. CDR3 in DNA: TGCGCCAGCAGCTTGTGGTACGATGGCGCAGATACGCAGTATTTT. Translated: CASSLWYDGADTQYF.

This chain connects TRBV5-1 to TRBJ2-3; D unresolved. CDR1 and CDR2 (germline): SGHRS, YFSETQ. Trimming took 5 bases from V and 2 from J, leaving 21 bases between them. This CDR3 comprises 17 residues. CDR3 sequence (DNA): TGCGCCAGCAGTCCCCCCGCACCCACTCGGTCCACAGATACGCAGTATTTT. This sequence encodes CASSPPAPTRSTDTQYF.

This chain uses TRBV10-1 with TRBJ2-1, with TRBD1 matching over 10 bases. V dropped 5 bases and J dropped 6; count of bases not matched to a gene: 7. CDR3 length: 15 residues. Germline V lookup: CDR1 WNHNN, CDR2 SYGVQD (reference sequence). CDR3 in DNA: TGCGCCAGCAGTCGGGACAGGGGTCCCTCCAATGAGCAGTTCTTC. It specifies CASSRDRGPSNEQFF.

The chain is built from TRBV10-1 and TRBJ2-2; no reliable D call. Germline-derived CDR1 and CDR2 are WNHNN and SYGVQD (reference sequence). The CDR3 loop spans 14 amino acids. Trimming removed 2 bases from V and 3 bases from J, with 7 bases in between. The CDR3 DNA reads TGCGCCAGCAGTGAGGACAAAGACACCGGGGAGCTGTTTTTT. Translated, it gives CASSEDKDTGELFF.

V is TRBV11-3 and J is TRBJ2-2, with 11 bases that match TRBD1. The CDR3 spans 16 residues. Germline CDR1 reads SGHNT; CDR2 reads YENEEA. V lost 5 bases and J lost 4; bases outside the gene matches: 6. CDR3 residues: CASSPRTGGVTGELFF. CDR3 nucleotide sequence: TGTGCCAGCAGCCCACGGACAGGGGGCGTCACCGGGGAGCTGTTTTTT.

The V gene is TRBV28, the J gene TRBJ1-4; no reliable D call. V gave up 6 bases and J gave up 7 bases, with 18 bases separating them. From germline, CDR1 is MDHEN and CDR2 SYDVKM. The CDR3 loop spans 15 amino acids. CDR3 protein: CASSPRPGVGEKLFF. CDR3 DNA: TGTGCCAGCAGCCCCAGACCGGGCGTAGGTGAAAAACTGTTTTTT.

The chain recombines TRBV4-1 with TRBJ2-1; TRBD1 or TRBD2 may be the D gene (5 bases each). CDR1 and CDR2 from the germline V gene are MGHRA and YSYEKL. The length of the CDR3 is 18 residues. With 3 bases removed from V and 2 bases from J, the gap between germline ends came to 20 bases. CDR3 nucleotides: TGCGCCAGCAGCCACCCGGGACCCCCGCGTGTGGCCTACAATGAGCAGTTCTTC. The encoded protein is CASSHPGPPRVAYNEQFF.

The chain combines TRBV4-1 with TRBJ2-3, with 14 bases fitting TRBD2. V dropped 0 bases and J dropped 5; count of bases not matched to a gene: 1. The length of the CDR3 is 16 residues. Germline CDR1 MGHRA, CDR2 YSYEKL. CDR3 region: CASSQDGLAGGDTQYF. Written as DNA, the CDR3 is TGCGCCAGCAGCCAAGATGGACTAGCGGGAGGAGATACGCAGTATTTT.

Regarding this clone: Other DNA sequences in this specimen translate into the identical CDR3. The rearrangement uses TRBV2 and TRBJ2-3; D gene ambiguous. Per germline, CDR1 SNHLY and CDR2 FYNNEI. This CDR3 is 12 amino acids long. V lost 3 bases, J lost 4 bases, and 5 bases lay in between. CDR3 loop: CASSEAADTQYF. The DNA of the CDR3 is TGTGCCAGCAGTGAGGCGGCAGATACGCAGTATTTT.

The V gene is TRBV27, the J gene TRBJ1-5; 9 positions agree with TRBD1. Losses at the gene ends were 3 bases for V and 3 bases for J; bases not matched to a gene: 9. CDR1 MNHEY and CDR2 SMNVEV come from the germline V gene (reference sequence). The CDR3 length is 17 residues. In DNA form, the CDR3 reads TGTGCCAGCAGTTTTACAGGGGGCCGGATCAACAATCAGCCCCAGCATTTT. Translating gives CASSFTGGRINNQPQHF.

This clone was observed once. The chain recombines TRBV28 with TRBJ2-1; the D gene could be TRBD1 or TRBD2 (7 bases each). Trimming cost V 6 bases and J 0 bases, with 15 bases left between them. The CDR3 extends over 16 amino acids. Per the germline V gene, CDR1 is MDHEN and CDR2 is SYDVKM. Written as DNA, the CDR3 is TGTGCCAGCAGATCAGGGGGGGCGAGCTCCTACAATGAGCAGTTCTTC. Amino acid sequence: CASRSGGASSYNEQFF. Supplemented by reference TRBV28 and TRBJ2-1, the full variable domain reads DVKVTQSSRYLVKRTGEKVFLECVQDMDHENMFWYRQDPGLGLRLIYFSYDVKMKEKGDIPEGYSVSREKKERFSLILESASTNQTSMYLCASRSGGASSYNEQFFGPGTRLTVL.

This clone was counted once. As DNA, the CDR3 is TGTGCCAGCCAGGGACCAAACACAGATACGCAGTATTTT. As protein: CASQGPNTDTQYF. The genes are TRBV7-6 and TRBJ2-3; D may be TRBD1 or TRBD2 (5 bases each). The CDR3 has 13 amino acids. V was shortened by 8 bases and J by 2 bases, with 11 bases between the two germline ends. The germline V gene has CDR1 SGHVS and CDR2 FNYEAQ.

The chain joins TRBV18 to TRBJ2-7; either TRBD1 or TRBD2 may supply D (5 bases each). This CDR3 is built from 13 residues. Trimming cost V 8 bases and J 7 bases, with 18 bases left between them. The germline V gene encodes CDR1 KGHSH and CDR2 LQKENI. CDR3 bases: TGTGCCAGCGTAATCCAGGGCTCGGGGGAGCAGTACTTC. It specifies CASVIQGSGEQYF.

V gene TRBV29-1 combines with J gene TRBJ1-4, with D unresolved. V lost 3 bases and J 5 bases, leaving 16 bases between the germline ends. This CDR3 has 15 amino acids. CDR1 SQVTM and CDR2 ANQGSEA come from the germline V gene. The CDR3 DNA is TGCAGCGTTGAGGGTGTGGCAGGACTCAATGAAAAACTGTTTTTT. It codes for CSVEGVAGLNEKLFF.

V and J are TRBV5-1 and TRBJ2-7; D call uncertain. The CDR3 length is 15 residues. V was clipped by 1 base and J by 2 bases, with 13 bases between them. Per germline, CDR1 SGHRS and CDR2 YFSETQ. The CDR3 loop reads CASSLKTSDTYEQYF. The CDR3 DNA sequence: TGCGCCAGCAGCTTGAAAACATCGGATACCTACGAGCAGTACTTC.

The J gene is TRBJ2-5, the V gene TRBV5-1, with 9 bases identical to TRBD2. CDR1 is SGHRS, CDR2 YFSETQ, per germline. Trimming cost V 0 bases and J 5 bases; bases outside gene matches: 11. The CDR3 is 17 amino acids. DNA for the CDR3: TGCGCCAGCAGCTTGGGGTATGGTAGCGGGAGAGGCGAGACCCAGTACTTC. Translating it yields CASSLGYGSGRGETQYF.

The genes are TRBV28 and TRBJ2-7, with 7 bases lining up with TRBD1. Unmatched junction bases numbered 11, after V lost 6 bases and J lost 3 bases. The CDR3 is 15 residues long. Germline V CDR1 and CDR2: MDHEN, SYDVKM. The CDR3 DNA sequence: TGTGCCAGCAGCCGTAGGGACAGTAGGGGCTACGAGCAGTACTTC. Protein product: CASSRRDSRGYEQYF.

The chain joins TRBV7-9 to TRBJ2-1, with D perhaps TRBD2 (7 bases). This CDR3 has 11 residues. Per germline, CDR1 SEHNR and CDR2 FQNEAQ (reference sequence). Trimming removed 5 bases from V and 15 bases from J, with 14 bases in between. The CDR3 DNA reads as TGTGCCAGCAGCAGGGAGGGACACCCGTTCTTC. Translation: CASSREGHPFF.

The J gene is TRBJ2-5, the V gene TRBV7-3, with 7 positions matching TRBD2. Germline V gene lookup returns CDR1 SGHTA and CDR2 FQGTGA. V was pared by 5 bases and J by 2 bases, with 8 bases of the junction left unmatched. The CDR3 has 15 amino acids. The CDR3 loop reads CASSHLSGPQETQYF. In nucleotides, the CDR3 is TGTGCCAGCAGCCACCTTAGCGGGCCTCAAGAGACCCAGTACTTC. The variable domain in full, with the rest retrieved from reference TRBV7-3 and TRBJ2-5, is GAGVSQTPSNKVTEKGKYVELRCDPISGHTALYWYRQSLGQGPEFLIYFQGTGAADDSGLPNDRFFAVRPEGSVSTLKIQRTERGDSAVYLCASSHLSGPQETQYFGPGTRLLVL.

The chain carries TRBV5-6 and TRBJ1-1; no definite D call. The ends were cut back, 4 bases at V and 4 bases at J, with 11 bases in the middle. Germline V gene lookup returns CDR1 SGHDT and CDR2 YYEEEE. This CDR3 region has 13 residues. DNA for the CDR3: TGTGCCAGCAGCCGCCGCCGGGGCACTGAAGCTTTCTTT. Its translation is CASSRRRGTEAFF.

V usage is TRBV7-2 and J usage is TRBJ1-2, with no clear D. The CDR3 is 14 residues long. Germline CDR1 is SGHTA and CDR2 is FQGNSA. Deletions cut 1 base from V and 1 base from J, with 7 bases between. CDR3 sequence reads: CASSLDRFNYGYTF. CDR3 DNA sequence: TGTGCCAGCAGCTTAGACCGCTTTAACTATGGCTACACCTTC.

This clone was recorded once. The V gene is TRBV30, the J gene TRBJ2-3; a possible D gene is TRBD1 (5 bases). The germline CDR1 and CDR2 sequences are GTSNPN and SVGIG (reference sequence). The CDR3 covers 15 residues. CDR3 protein: CAATADSRAGDTQYF. CDR3 sequence (DNA): TGTGCGGCAACCGCCGACTCCAGGGCCGGCGATACGCAGTATTTT.

This chain uses TRBV5-1 with TRBJ2-4, with 10 bases aligning to TRBD2. J gave up 7 bases and V 2 bases, and 9 bases lay outside the gene matches. The germline V gene encodes CDR1 SGHRS and CDR2 YFSETQ. CDR3 length: 16 residues. The CDR3 protein is CASSLTASGSGNIQYF. Written as DNA, the CDR3 is TGCGCCAGCAGCTTAACTGCTAGCGGGAGTGGGAACATTCAGTACTTC.

The gene calls are TRBV28 and TRBJ2-7; 7 nucleotides align to TRBD1. The V gene's germline CDR1 is MDHEN and CDR2 SYDVKM. CDR3 size: 12 residues. J lost 3 bases, V lost 10 bases, and 6 bases had no gene match. The chain's CDR3 is CATTGQLYEQYF. The CDR3 DNA sequence: TGTGCCACGACAGGGCAACTCTACGAGCAGTACTTC. Full variable domain (missing parts from reference TRBV28 and TRBJ2-7): DVKVTQSSRYLVKRTGEKVFLECVQDMDHENMFWYRQDPGLGLRLIYFSYDVKMKEKGDIPEGYSVSREKKERFSLILESASTNQTSMYLCATTGQLYEQYFGPGTRLTVT.

The chain combines TRBV18 with TRBJ1-1; D unresolved. Germline CDR1 and CDR2: KGHSH and LQKENI. The ends were cut back, 3 bases at V and 1 base at J, with 9 bases in the middle. This CDR3 has 14 residues. The CDR3 is CASSPATKNTEAFF. The CDR3 nucleotides read TGTGCCAGCTCACCGGCCACGAAGAACACTGAAGCTTTCTTT.